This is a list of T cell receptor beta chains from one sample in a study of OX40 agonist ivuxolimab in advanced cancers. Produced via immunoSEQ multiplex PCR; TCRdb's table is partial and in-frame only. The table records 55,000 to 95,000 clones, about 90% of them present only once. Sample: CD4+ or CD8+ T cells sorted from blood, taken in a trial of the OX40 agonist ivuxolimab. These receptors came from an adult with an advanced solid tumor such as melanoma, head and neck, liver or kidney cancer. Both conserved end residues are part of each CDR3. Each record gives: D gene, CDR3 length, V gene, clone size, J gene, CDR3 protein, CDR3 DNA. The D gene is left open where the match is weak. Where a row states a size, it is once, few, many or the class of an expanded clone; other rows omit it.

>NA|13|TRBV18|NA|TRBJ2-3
CASSTGGTDTQYF
TGTGCCAGCTCGACTGGTGGCACAGATACGCAGTATTTT
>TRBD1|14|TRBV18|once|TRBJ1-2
CASSPGQGLRDYTF
TGTGCCAGCTCACCGGGACAGGGGTTACGGGACTACACCTTC
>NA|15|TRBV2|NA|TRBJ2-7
CASSEGLDRFYEQYF
TGTGCCAGCAGTGAAGGTCTCGACCGTTTCTACGAGCAGTACTTC
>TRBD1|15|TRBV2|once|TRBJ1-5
CASSQQGAGNQPQHF
TGTGCCAGCAGTCAACAGGGGGCAGGCAATCAGCCCCAGCATTTT
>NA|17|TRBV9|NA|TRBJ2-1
CASSVAGGGSSHNEQFF
TGTGCCAGCAGCGTAGCGGGGGGCGGGAGCAGCCACAATGAGCAGTTCTTC
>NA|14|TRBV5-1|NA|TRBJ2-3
CASSPPSSTDTQYF
TGCGCCAGCAGCCCCCCCTCTAGCACAGATACGCAGTATTTT
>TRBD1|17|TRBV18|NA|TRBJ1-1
CASSQGQGPGMNTEAFF
TGTGCCAGCTCACAGGGACAGGGGCCCGGAATGAACACTGAAGCTTTCTTT
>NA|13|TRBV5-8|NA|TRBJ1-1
CASSQTGNTEAFF
TGTGCCAGCAGCCAAACAGGGAACACTGAAGCTTTCTTT
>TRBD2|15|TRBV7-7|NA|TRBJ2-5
CASSQGGAGRETQYF
TGTGCTAGCAGCCAAGGAGGGGCCGGGAGGGAGACCCAGTACTTC
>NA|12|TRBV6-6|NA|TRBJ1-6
CASLTVGSPLHF
TGTGCCAGTTTAACAGTAGGCTCACCCCTCCACTTT
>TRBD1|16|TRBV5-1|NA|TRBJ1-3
CASSSRTGGSGNTIYF
TGCGCCAGCAGCTCTCGGACAGGGGGATCTGGAAACACCATATATTTT
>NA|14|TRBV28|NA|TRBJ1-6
CASTVQTEPSPLHF
TGTGCCAGCACCGTACAGACAGAACCCTCACCCCTCCACTTT
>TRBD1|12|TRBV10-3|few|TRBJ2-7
CAIRDRGYEQYF
TGTGCCATCAGGGACAGGGGATACGAGCAGTACTTC
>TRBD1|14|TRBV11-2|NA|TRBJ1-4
CASSLGQGNEKLFF
TGTGCCAGCAGCTTAGGACAGGGTAATGAAAAACTGTTTTTT
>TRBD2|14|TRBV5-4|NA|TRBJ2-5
CASSPGTSEETQYF
TGTGCCAGCAGCCCCGGGACTAGCGAAGAGACCCAGTACTTC
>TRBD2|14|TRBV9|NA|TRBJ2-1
CASSVEAGRGWKFF
TGTGCCAGCAGCGTAGAAGCCGGGCGGGGGTGGAAGTTCTTC